This TCR beta chain was captured in a study of T cell repertoires in cytomegalovirus infection. As for the study in general: TCR beta signatures that were public indicated CMV infection and matching HLA type. Study results and limitations: Across the ex vivo response, the dominant clonotypes were HLA-C-restricted CMV-specific TCR beta clonotypes. Adding up the frequency of public TCR beta families identified people who carried CMV plus the relevant HLA.

A remark on this clonotype: Antigen: not known.

The CDR3 totals 18 residues. Germline V lookup: CDR1 KGHSH, CDR2 LQKENI. V was pared by 4 bases and J by 0 bases, with 20 bases between. TCRdb re-called the reads with MiXCR, one entry per CDR3 protein. The sample lists 200,000 to 250,000 distinct CDR3 sequences; 20% to 25% were seen once. The sequenced sample consisted of CD8+ T cells from PBMCs. The chain links TRBV18 to TRBJ2-3; the D call may be TRBD1 or TRBD2 (6 bases each). This TCR came from a human donor in good health (CMV status not recorded). Some clones in this sample may be carry-over from other donors' samples. CDR3 bases: TGTGCCAGCTCACAATCCCCAGGAAGGGGGGCGAGCACAGATACGCAGTATTTT. Encoded protein: CASSQSPGRGASTDTQYF.